The 14 T cell receptor beta chains given below trace back to one sample, sequenced in a study of breast tumors, draining lymph nodes, adjacent tissues. Samples came from axillary lymph nodes draining the breast cancer. TCRdb independently ran MiXCR on the multiplex PCR reads; one entry per CDR3 protein. This table holds around 290,000 distinct CDR3 sequences, 30% found once. What was sequenced was axillary lymph node tissue. These receptors originate from a female donor with breast cancer. Some clones in this sample may be carry-over from other donors' samples.

V and J are TRBV28 and TRBJ1-2, with 7 positions matching TRBD1. Unmatched junction bases numbered 4, after V lost 4 bases and J lost 2 bases. Germline V gives CDR1 MDHEN, CDR2 SYDVKM. CDR3 size: 14 residues. CDR3 nucleotides: TGTGCCAGCAGTTGGGGGACAGCAAACTATGGCTACACCTTC. Its protein product is CASSWGTANYGYTF.

In this sample, this clonotype turned up a few times. CDR3 bases: TGTGCCAGCAGTTACTTCCAGGGGAGAGAGAACACCGGGGAGCTGTTTTTT. Its translation: CASSYFQGRENTGELFF. The gene calls are TRBV6-2 or TRBV6-3 and TRBJ2-2; D perhaps matches TRBD1 (6 bases). This CDR3 has 17 residues. V dropped 1 base and J dropped 1 base, with 13 bases sitting between them. In germline, CDR1 is MNHEY, CDR2 SVGEGT.

This clonotype was counted at least ten times. The chain is built from TRBV29-1 and TRBJ2-7; weak D call: TRBD1 (6 bases). Germline-derived CDR1 and CDR2 are SQVTM and ANQGSEA. V was clipped by 5 bases and J by 2 bases, with 16 bases between them. This CDR3 is built from 14 residues. Written as DNA, the CDR3 is TGCAGCGTTACTTTTGGGACATCAACCTACGAGCAGTACTTC. Residues: CSVTFGTSTYEQYF.

This clonotype appeared many times. This chain joins TRBV19 and TRBJ1-3, with D hard to call. Germline loops: CDR1 LNHDA, CDR2 SQIVND (reference sequence). This CDR3 has 15 amino acids. Trimming shortened V by 5 bases and J by 3 bases, and 14 bases separated the two germline ends. The CDR3, as DNA: TGTGCCAGTAGTTCTCCGGGATTCGATGGAAACACCATATATTTT. Protein product: CASSSPGFDGNTIYF. Supplemented by reference TRBV19 and TRBJ1-3, the full variable domain reads DGGITQSPKYLFRKEGQNVTLSCEQNLNHDAMYWYRQDPGQGLRLIYYSQIVNDFQKGDIAEGYSVSREKKESFPLTVTSAQKNPTAFYLCASSSPGFDGNTIYFGEGSWLTVV.

The rearrangement links TRBV5-6 to TRBJ2-5; D is possibly TRBD2 (5 bases). V was cut by 4 bases and J by 4 bases, with 17 bases left in between. The CDR3 is 15 amino acids. Germline V gene data show CDR1 as SGHDT and CDR2 as YYEEEE. The CDR3 region is CASSPKVRVRETQYF. The CDR3 region has the DNA TGTGCCAGCAGCCCCAAAGTGAGGGTGCGAGAGACCCAGTACTTC.

Concerning this clonotype itself: A much larger clone lies a single base off, so this may be a read error. The chain couples TRBV4-3 to TRBJ2-7, with D unclear. Germline V CDR1 and CDR2: LGHNA, YSLEER. The CDR3 runs to 13 residues. CDR3 in amino acids: CTSSQDRSYEQYF. The CDR3 DNA reads as TGCACCAGCAGCCAAGATAGGTCCTACGAGCAGTACTTC.

As to this clonotype: It may be a read error: a sequence one base away is much more abundant. This chain connects TRBV20-1 to TRBJ2-1; 8 bases align to TRBD2. CDR3 length: 13 residues. Germline lookup yields CDR1 DFQATT and CDR2 SNEGSKA (reference sequence). CDR3 loop: CTQRIAGRSEQFF. In DNA, the CDR3 is TGCACCCAGAGGATAGCGGGAAGGAGTGAGCAGTTCTTC.

The V and J genes are TRBV29-1 and TRBJ2-2; D might be TRBD2 (6 bases). Deletions cut 8 bases from V and 6 bases from J, with 13 bases between. The CDR3 has 12 residues. The germline CDR1 and CDR2 sequences are SQVTM and ANQGSEA. The CDR3 loop is CSSFPGAGELFF. The CDR3 DNA reads as TGCAGCAGTTTTCCGGGGGCCGGGGAGCTGTTTTTT.

The sample holds a few counts of this clonotype. Being one base from a much bigger clone, this may be a read error. The chain has TRBV20-1 and TRBJ2-1; D might be TRBD1 or TRBD2, each matching 5 bases. This CDR3 is 14 amino acids long. Trimming removed 4 bases at V and 9 bases at J, with 19 bases between. Germline loops: CDR1 DFQATT, CDR2 SNEGSKA (reference sequence). In DNA, the CDR3 is TGCAGTGCTAACCTTGGGATGTGGGGGACTGAGCAGTTCTTC. Residues: CSANLGMWGTEQFF.

This clonotype appeared many times. CDR3 in DNA: TGCGCCAGCAGCGCCGGGGGGGGGACCATAGGGGATGAGCAGTTCTTC. As protein: CASSAGGGTIGDEQFF. The chain carries TRBV5-1 and TRBJ2-1, with 8 bases matching TRBD2. V was clipped by 4 bases and J by 8 bases; unmatched bases: 14. CDR3 size: 16 residues. Germline lookup yields CDR1 SGHRS and CDR2 YFSETQ.

The chain recombines TRBV15 with TRBJ2-6; D is perhaps TRBD2 (6 bases). CDR1 and CDR2 from the germline V gene are LNHNV and YYDKDF (reference sequence). Trimming shortened V by 6 bases and J by 3 bases, and 18 bases separated the two germline ends. CDR3 length: 17 amino acids. CDR3 sequence reads: CATSESGRGCGANVLTF. The CDR3 coding sequence is TGTGCCACCAGTGAGAGCGGCCGGGGGTGTGGGGCCAACGTCCTGACTTTC.

This clonotype has a count of ten or more. The rearrangement joins TRBV3-1 to TRBJ2-5, with D unclear. The germline V gene has CDR1 LGHDT and CDR2 YNNKEL (reference sequence). V was shortened by 4 bases and J by 1 base, with 10 bases between the two germline ends. The CDR3 is 14 residues long. The CDR3 reads CASSLRSTQETQYF. The CDR3 DNA reads TGTGCCAGCAGCCTAAGAAGTACCCAAGAGACCCAGTACTTC.

This clonotype was counted ten times or more. The V call is TRBV7-9, the J call TRBJ2-5; a weak D match, TRBD1 (5 bases). The CDR3 contains 17 residues. The V gene's germline CDR1 is SEHNR and CDR2 FQNEAQ (reference sequence). The V and J ends lost 2 bases and 5 bases respectively, with 21 bases between them. The CDR3 DNA is TGTGCCAGCAGCTTAATCAAGCAAGGGGCTGGCAGGGAGACCCAGTACTTC. The encoded protein is CASSLIKQGAGRETQYF.

As concerns this clonotype: This clone may be a read error of a much larger clone one base away. Without the conserved terminal phenylalanine or tryptophan, this CDR3 likely stems from a read error. This chain connects TRBV6-1 to TRBJ2-2, with 8 bases that match TRBD1. CDR1 MNHNS and CDR2 SASEGT come from the germline V gene. The CDR3 consists of 15 residues. Unmatched junction bases numbered 11, after V lost 7 bases and J lost 7 bases. Here the CDR3 reads CASTQGRTGIGELFS. CDR3 coding DNA: TGTGCCAGCACCCAAGGGCGGACAGGGATCGGGGAGCTGTTTTCT.